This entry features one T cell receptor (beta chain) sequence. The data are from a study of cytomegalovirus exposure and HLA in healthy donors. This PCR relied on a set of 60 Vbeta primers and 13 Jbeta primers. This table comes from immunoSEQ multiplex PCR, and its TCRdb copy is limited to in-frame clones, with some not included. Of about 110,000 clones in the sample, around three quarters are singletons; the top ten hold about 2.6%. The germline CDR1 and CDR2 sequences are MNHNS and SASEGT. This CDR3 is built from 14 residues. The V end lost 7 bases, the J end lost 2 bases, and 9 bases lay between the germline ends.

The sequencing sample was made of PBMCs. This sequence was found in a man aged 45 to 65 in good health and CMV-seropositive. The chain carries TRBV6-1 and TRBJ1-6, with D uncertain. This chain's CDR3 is CASIRQPYNSPLHF. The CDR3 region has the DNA TGTGCCAGCATTAGACAACCCTATAATTCACCCCTCCACTTT.